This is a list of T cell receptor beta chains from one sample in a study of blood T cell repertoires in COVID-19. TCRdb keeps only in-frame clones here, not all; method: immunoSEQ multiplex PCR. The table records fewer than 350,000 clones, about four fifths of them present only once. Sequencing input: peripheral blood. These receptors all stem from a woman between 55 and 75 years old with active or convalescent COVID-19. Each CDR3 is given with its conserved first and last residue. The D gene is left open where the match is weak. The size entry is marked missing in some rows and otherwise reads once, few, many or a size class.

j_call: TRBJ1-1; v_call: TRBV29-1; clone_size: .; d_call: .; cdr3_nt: TGCAGCGTTGAAGGGCCAGGGAGGGTTGAAGCTTTCTTT; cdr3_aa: CSVEGPGRVEAFF
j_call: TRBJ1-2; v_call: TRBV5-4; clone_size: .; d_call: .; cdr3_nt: TGTGCCAGCAGCCCTGGCATCGGGGGGCGAGTCTATGGCTACACCTTC; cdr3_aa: CASSPGIGGRVYGYTF
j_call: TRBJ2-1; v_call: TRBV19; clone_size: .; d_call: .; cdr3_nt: TGTGCCAGTAGTACTCCGGGTGTGAACAATGAGCAGTTCTTC; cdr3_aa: CASSTPGVNNEQFF
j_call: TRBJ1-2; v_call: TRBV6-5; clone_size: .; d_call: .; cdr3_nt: TGTGCCAGCAGCCTGAACAGGGACGGCTACACCTTC; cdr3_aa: CASSLNRDGYTF
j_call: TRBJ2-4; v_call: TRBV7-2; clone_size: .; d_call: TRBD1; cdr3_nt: TGTGCCAGCAGCTGGGGACAGGGAATAACCAAAAACATTCAGTACTTC; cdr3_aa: CASSWGQGITKNIQYF
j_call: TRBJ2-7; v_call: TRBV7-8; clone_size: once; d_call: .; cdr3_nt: TGTGCCAGCAGCCTGGACAGACTATATTCGGAGCAGTACTTC; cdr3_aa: CASSLDRLYSEQYF
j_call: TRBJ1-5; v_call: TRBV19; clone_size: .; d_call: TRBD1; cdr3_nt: TGTGCCAGTAGTATAGAACGCTGGGGACAGGCCGGCAATCAGCCCCAGCATTTT; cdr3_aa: CASSIERWGQAGNQPQHF
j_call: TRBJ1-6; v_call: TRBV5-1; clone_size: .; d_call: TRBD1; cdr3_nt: TGCGCCAGCAGCTTGTCGGGACAGGGGAATTCACCCCTCCACTTT; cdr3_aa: CASSLSGQGNSPLHF
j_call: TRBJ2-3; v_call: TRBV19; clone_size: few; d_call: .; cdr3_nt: TGTGCCAGTAGTGGCTGGGCCCCGGGCACAGATACGCAGTATTTT; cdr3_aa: CASSGWAPGTDTQYF
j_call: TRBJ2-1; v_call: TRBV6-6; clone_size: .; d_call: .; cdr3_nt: TGTGCCAGCAGTTCAACAGTCTCCTACAATGAGCAGTTCTTC; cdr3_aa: CASSSTVSYNEQFF
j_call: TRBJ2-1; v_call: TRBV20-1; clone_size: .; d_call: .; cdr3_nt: TGCAGTGCTAGTTCCCTGGGGAGAATCACACAACGGCGCTCCTACAATGAGCAGTTCTTC; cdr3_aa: CSASSLGRITQRRSYNEQFF
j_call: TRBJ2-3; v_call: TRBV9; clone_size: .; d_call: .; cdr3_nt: TGTGCCAGCAGCGTAGGACAGCATAGCACAGATACGCAGTATTTT; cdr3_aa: CASSVGQHSTDTQYF
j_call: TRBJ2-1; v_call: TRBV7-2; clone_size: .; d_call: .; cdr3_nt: TGTGCCATCGGGAGGGGGCGTATGAATGAGCAGTTCTTC; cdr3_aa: CAIGRGRMNEQFF
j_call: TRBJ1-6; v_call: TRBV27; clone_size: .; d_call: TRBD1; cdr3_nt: TGTGCCAGCAGACCCAGGACAGGGGTAAAATCACCCCTCCACTTT; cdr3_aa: CASRPRTGVKSPLHF
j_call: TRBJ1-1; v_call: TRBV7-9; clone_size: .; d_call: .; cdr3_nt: TGTGCCAGCAGCTTGAGGGATCATGAAGCTTTCTTT; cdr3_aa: CASSLRDHEAFF
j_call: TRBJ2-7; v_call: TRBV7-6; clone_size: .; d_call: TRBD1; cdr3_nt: TGTGCCAGCAGCTTAGGGACAGGGGCCGACGAGCAGTACTTC; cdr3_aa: CASSLGTGADEQYF
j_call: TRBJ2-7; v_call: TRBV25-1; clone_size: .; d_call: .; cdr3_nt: TGTGCCAGCAGTTCCGGGGGACTCAGCTCCTACGAGCAGTACTTC; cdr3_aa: CASSSGGLSSYEQYF
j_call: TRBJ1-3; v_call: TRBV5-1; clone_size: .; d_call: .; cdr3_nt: TGCGCCAGCAAAATTGCAGGGGAGAACACCATATATTTT; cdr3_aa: CASKIAGENTIYF